This T cell receptor (beta chain) was recovered during a study of molecular identifiers for immune sequencing clone quantification. Naive CD8 T cells were sorted as CD8+CD4-CCR7+CD45RA+. CDR1 and CDR2 from the germline V gene are MNHEY and SVGEGT. With V trimmed by 6 bases and J by 2 bases, 19 bases remained unmatched. This CDR3 has 21 residues. Previously described methods and listed TCR primers were used for bulk TCR libraries. Using its own MiXCR run on the PCR reads, TCRdb lists one record per CDR3 protein. The data contain 600,000 to 650,000 distinct CDR3 sequences, 15% to 20% of them singletons.

V gene TRBV6-2 or TRBV6-3 combines with J gene TRBJ2-3, with TRBD2 matching 14 bases. The material sequenced was naive CD8+ T cells from blood, with Jurkat cell RNA spiked in. The subset here: FACS-sorted CD8+CD4-CCR7+CD45RA+ naive T cells. This clonotype was obtained from a human donor in good health. Some libraries in this study had Jurkat cell RNA spiked in. The CDR3 sequence: CASSWGTGLAGDKRATDTQYF. The CDR3 coding sequence is TGTGCCAGCAGCTGGGGGACGGGACTAGCGGGAGATAAGAGGGCCACAGATACGCAGTATTTT.